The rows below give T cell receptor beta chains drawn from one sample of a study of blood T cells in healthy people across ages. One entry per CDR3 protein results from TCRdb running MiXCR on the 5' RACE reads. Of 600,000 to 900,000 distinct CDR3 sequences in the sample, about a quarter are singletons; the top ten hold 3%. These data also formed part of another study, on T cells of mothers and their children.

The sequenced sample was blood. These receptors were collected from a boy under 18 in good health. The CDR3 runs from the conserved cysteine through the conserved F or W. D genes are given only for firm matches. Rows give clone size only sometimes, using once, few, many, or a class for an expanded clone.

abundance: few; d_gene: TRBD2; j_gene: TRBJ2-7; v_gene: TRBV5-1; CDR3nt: TGCGCCAGCAATTGGCGGGGGGGGAATTCCTACGAGCAGTACTTC; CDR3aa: CASNWRGGNSYEQYF
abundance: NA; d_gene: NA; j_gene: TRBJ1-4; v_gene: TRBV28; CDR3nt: TGTGCCAGCAGTTTTCAGGGGCTCGGTGAAAAACTGTTTTTT; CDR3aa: CASSFQGLGEKLFF
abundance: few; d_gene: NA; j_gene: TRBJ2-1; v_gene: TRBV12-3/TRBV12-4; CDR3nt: TGTGCCAGCACCCTGAGGCGAGAAGATCATAGCAATGAGCAGTTCTTC; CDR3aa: CASTLRREDHSNEQFF
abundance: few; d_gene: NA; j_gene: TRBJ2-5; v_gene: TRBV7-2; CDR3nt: TGTGCCAGCGGCTTGAGGGGGGTAGAGACCCAGTACTTC; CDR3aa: CASGLRGVETQYF
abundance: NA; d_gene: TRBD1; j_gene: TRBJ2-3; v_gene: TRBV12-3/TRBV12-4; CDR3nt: TGTGCCAGCAACTACAGGGGCCCCCCGGATACGCAGTATTTT; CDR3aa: CASNYRGPPDTQYF
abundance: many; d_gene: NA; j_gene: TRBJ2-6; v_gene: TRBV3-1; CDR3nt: TGTGCCAGCAGAGGGACTGGGGCCAACGTCCTGACTTTC; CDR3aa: CASRGTGANVLTF
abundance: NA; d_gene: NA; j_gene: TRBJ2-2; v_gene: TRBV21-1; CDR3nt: TGTGCCAGCAGCAAAGTCAAAGGAAAATGCGCGAACACCGGGGAGCTGTTTTTT; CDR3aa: CASSKVKGKCANTGELFF
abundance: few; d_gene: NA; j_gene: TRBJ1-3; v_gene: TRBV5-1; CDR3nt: TGCGCCAGCAGCTCGATGAGTGGAAACACCATATATTTT; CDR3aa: CASSSMSGNTIYF
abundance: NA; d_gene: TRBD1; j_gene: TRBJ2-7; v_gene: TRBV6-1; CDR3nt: TGTGCCAGCAGTGAAATAGGGACAGGCTACTACGAGCAGTACTTC; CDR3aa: CASSEIGTGYYEQYF
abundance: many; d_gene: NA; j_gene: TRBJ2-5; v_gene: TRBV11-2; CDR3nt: TGTGCCAGCAGCCACCTACTGGAAGAGACCCAGTACTTC; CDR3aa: CASSHLLEETQYF
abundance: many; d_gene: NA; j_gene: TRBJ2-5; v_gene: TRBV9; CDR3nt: TGTGCCAGCAGCGTAGGTGGGGGACCTCAAGAGACCCAGTACTTC; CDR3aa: CASSVGGGPQETQYF
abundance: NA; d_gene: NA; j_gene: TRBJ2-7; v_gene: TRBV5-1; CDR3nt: TGCGCCAGTGGGGAAGCCGGGACTTCATACGAGCAGTACTTC; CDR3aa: CASGEAGTSYEQYF
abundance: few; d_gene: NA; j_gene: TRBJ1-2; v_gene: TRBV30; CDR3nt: TGTGCCCGGAGTGTACAAGCGGGCTATGGCTACACCTTC; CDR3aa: CARSVQAGYGYTF
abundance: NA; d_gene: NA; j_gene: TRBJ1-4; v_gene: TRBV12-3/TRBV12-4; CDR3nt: TGTGCCAGCAGTCCCTCGGACGGTTATGAAAAACTGTTTTTT; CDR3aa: CASSPSDGYEKLFF
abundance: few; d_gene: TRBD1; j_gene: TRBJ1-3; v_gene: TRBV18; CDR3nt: TGTGCCAGCTCATCCCAGGGGGCGCGAGGAAACACCATATATTTT; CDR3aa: CASSSQGARGNTIYF
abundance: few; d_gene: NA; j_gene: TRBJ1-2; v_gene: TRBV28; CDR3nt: TGTGCCAGCGCAGGAAACAACTATGGCTACACCTTC; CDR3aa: CASAGNNYGYTF
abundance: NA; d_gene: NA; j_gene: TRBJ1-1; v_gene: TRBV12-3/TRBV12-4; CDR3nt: TGTGCCAGCAGTTTAGGGTGGTCAGGTGGACGTGAAGCTTTCTTT; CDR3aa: CASSLGWSGGREAFF
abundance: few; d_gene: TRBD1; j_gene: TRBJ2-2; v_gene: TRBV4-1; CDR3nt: TGCGCCAGCAGCCACTTGGGGCAGGGGGAAAACACCGGGGAGCTGTTTTTT; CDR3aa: CASSHLGQGENTGELFF
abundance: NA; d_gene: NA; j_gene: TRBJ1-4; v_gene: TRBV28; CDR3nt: TGTGCCAGCAGTCGGGGGAGGGGCTCTACCGAAAAACTGTTTTTT; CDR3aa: CASSRGRGSTEKLFF
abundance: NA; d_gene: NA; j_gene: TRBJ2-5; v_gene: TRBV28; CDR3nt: TGTGCCAGCAGGTCGGGTACAGAGACCCAGTACTTC; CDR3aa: CASRSGTETQYF
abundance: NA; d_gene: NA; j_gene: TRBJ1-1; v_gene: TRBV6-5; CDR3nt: TGTGCCAGCAGTCCGCGAAGACCTTCGAACACTGAAGCTTTCTTT; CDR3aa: CASSPRRPSNTEAFF
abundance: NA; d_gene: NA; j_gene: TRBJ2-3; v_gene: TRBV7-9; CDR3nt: TGTGCCAGCAGCCTTGGGGGGTCCCATTATACGCAGTATTTT; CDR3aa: CASSLGGSHYTQYF
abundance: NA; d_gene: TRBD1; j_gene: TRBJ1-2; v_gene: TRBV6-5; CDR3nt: TGTGCCAGCAGTTTCTTAGGACAGGCCGAAGGCTATGGCTACACCTTC; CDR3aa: CASSFLGQAEGYGYTF
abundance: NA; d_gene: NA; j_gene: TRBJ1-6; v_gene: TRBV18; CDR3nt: TGTGCCAGCTCAGAAAACGATCAACCACCCCTCCACTTT; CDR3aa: CASSENDQPPLHF
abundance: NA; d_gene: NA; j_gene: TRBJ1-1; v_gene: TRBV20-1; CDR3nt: TGCAGTGCTTATAGGGGGGGGGACACTGAAGCTTTCTTT; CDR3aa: CSAYRGGDTEAFF
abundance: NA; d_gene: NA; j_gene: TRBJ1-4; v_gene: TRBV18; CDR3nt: TGTGCCAGCTCACAGAGACGGGGGTATGAAAAACTGTTTTTT; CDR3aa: CASSQRRGYEKLFF
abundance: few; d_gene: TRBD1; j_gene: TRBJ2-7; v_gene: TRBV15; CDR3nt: TGTGCCACCAGCAGAGCTGGGACAGGGGGGAACGAGCAGTACTTC; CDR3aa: CATSRAGTGGNEQYF
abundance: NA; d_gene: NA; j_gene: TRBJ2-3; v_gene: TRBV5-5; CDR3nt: TGTGCCAGCAGCTTGGTGGCAGCCCCAGCAGATACGCAGTATTTT; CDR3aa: CASSLVAAPADTQYF
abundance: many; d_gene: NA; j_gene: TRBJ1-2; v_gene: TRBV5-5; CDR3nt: TGTGCCAGCAGCTTGGGGCCGGGTATCTCTGGCTACACCTTC; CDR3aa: CASSLGPGISGYTF
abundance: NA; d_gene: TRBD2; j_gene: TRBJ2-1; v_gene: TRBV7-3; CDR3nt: TGTGCCAGCAGCTTAAACCCCAGCGGGGGTGCCTACAATGAGCAGTTCTTC; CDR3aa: CASSLNPSGGAYNEQFF
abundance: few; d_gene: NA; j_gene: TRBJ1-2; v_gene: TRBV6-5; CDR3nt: TGTGCCAGCAGGATGCAACAGGGCGGGAACTATGGCTACACCTTC; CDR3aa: CASRMQQGGNYGYTF
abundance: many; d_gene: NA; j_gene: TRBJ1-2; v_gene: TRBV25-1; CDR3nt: TGTGCCAGCAGTCCAGCCAAGGGATACTATGGCTACACCTTC; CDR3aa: CASSPAKGYYGYTF
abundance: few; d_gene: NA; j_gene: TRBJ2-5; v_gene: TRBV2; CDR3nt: TGTGCCAGCAGTGATTTCTCCTACGAGCAGCACTTC; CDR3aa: CASSDFSYEQHF
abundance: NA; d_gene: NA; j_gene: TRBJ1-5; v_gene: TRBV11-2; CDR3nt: TGTGCCAGCAGCCCAAACAGCGGAAATCAGCCCCAGCATTTT; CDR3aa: CASSPNSGNQPQHF
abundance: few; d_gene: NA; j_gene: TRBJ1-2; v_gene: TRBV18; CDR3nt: TGTGCCAGCTCACCCGTTGGGTTAGGGTACGGTTATGGCTACACCTTC; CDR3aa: CASSPVGLGYGYGYTF
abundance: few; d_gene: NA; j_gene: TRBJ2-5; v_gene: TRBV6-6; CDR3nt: TGTGCCAGCAGTTACTGGTCAGGGCCTGAGACCCAGTACTTC; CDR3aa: CASSYWSGPETQYF
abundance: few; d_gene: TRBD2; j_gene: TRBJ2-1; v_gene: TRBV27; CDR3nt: TGTGCCAGCAGCTCGGGGACTAGCTCCTACAATGAGCAGTTCTTC; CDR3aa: CASSSGTSSYNEQFF
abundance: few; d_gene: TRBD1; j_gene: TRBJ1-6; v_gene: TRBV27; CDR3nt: TGTGCCAGCAGTGTAACAGGGGGAAATTCACCCCTCCACTTT; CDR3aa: CASSVTGGNSPLHF
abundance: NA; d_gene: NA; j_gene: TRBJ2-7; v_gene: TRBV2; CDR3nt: TGTGCCAGCAGTGTTGTTGGGGCGGGGGAGCAGTACTTC; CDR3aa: CASSVVGAGEQYF
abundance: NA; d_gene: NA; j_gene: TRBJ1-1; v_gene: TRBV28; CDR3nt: TGTGCCTGCAGTTTGGTGACCTACGGGACTGAAGCTTTCTTT; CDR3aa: CACSLVTYGTEAFF
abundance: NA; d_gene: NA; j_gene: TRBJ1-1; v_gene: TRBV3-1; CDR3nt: TGTGCCAGCAGCCAGGGATTCAGGGGCACTGAAGCTTTCTTT; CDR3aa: CASSQGFRGTEAFF
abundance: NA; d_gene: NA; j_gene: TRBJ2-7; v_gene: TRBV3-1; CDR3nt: TGTGCCAGCAGCCCTTCGGAAATCGGGACCTCGTACGAGCAGTACTTC; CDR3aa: CASSPSEIGTSYEQYF
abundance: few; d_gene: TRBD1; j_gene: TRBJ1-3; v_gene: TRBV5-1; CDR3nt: TGCGCCAGCAGCGCGGGGACAGCGATAGGAAACACCATATATTTT; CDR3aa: CASSAGTAIGNTIYF
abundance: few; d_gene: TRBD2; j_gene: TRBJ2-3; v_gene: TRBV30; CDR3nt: TGTGCCTGGACTAGCGGGGCAGATACGCAGTATTTT; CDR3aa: CAWTSGADTQYF